This TCR beta chain was documented in a study of CD8 T cells in Susac syndrome. Random-hexamer reverse transcription was applied to about 0.45 to 1 ug RNA. An immunoSEQ multiplex PCR generated amplified TCR beta CDR3 products spanning 54 Vbeta and 13 Jbeta. Via MiXCR, TCRdb re-called the immunoSEQ multiplex PCR reads, giving one row per CDR3 protein. Of 150,000 to 200,000 distinct CDR3 sequences listed, roughly 95% were seen once; the top ten hold approximately 0.1%. Findings and caveats of the study: The study conceded that its TCR sequencing and HLA analysis involved relatively few individuals.

V lost 4 bases, J lost 5 bases, and 12 bases lay in between. The germline CDR1 and CDR2 sequences are DFQATT and SNEGSKA (reference sequence). The CDR3 is 13 amino acids. With regard to this clonotype: Its target is not known.

Blood CD8+ and CD4+ T cells underwent high-throughput TCR beta sequencing. TEMRA cells underwent FACS enrichment and CD8+ and CD4+ T cells underwent negative isolation. The material sequenced was CD4+ T cells from PBMCs. This chain uses TRBV20-1 with TRBJ1-5, with D possibly matching TRBD1 (5 bases). The TCR comes from a human donor in good health. Here the CDR3 DNA reads TGCAGTGCTACAGGGTTGGATTATCAGCCCCAGCATTTT. Protein product: CSATGLDYQPQHF.